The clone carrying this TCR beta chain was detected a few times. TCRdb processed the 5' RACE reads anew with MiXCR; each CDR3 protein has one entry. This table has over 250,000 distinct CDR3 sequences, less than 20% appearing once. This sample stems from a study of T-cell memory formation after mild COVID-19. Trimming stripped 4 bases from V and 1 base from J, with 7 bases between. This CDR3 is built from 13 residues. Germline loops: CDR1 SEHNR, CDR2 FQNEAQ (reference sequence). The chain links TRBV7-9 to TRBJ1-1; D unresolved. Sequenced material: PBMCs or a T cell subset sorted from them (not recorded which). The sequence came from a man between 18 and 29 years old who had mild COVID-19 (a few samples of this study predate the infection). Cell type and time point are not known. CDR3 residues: CASSSNWNTEAFF. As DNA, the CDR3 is TGTGCCAGCAGCTCAAACTGGAACACTGAAGCTTTCTTT.